Sequencing of this T cell receptor (beta chain) was carried out in a study of graft-versus-host responses after intestinal transplantation. Whole-study results and caveats: GvH clones turned up in recipient marrow; some had shown up first in ileum or blood.

Profiled with immunoSEQ multiplex PCR; TCRdb holds only in-frame clones, not every one. The data show tens of thousands of clones, around 94% seen once. Concerning this clone: Its antigen remains unknown.

This CDR3 is 15 amino acids long. With 3 bases clipped from V and 1 base from J, the junction kept 3 bases outside the gene matches. Germline V gene sequence: CDR1 LGHNA, CDR2 YSLEER. Specimen: PBMCs, collected 16 days after intestinal transplant. The chain has TRBV4-3 and TRBJ2-7; 10 bases fit TRBD2. This clonotype was obtained from a human patient who received an intestinal transplant, so some T cells may come from the graft donor. Here the CDR3 DNA reads TGCGCCAGCAGCCAGGGGACTAGCGCGTCCTACGAGCAGTACTTC. Its protein product is CASSQGTSASYEQYF.